These T cell receptor beta chains were read from a single sample in a study of OX40 agonist ivuxolimab in advanced cancers. Assay used: immunoSEQ multiplex PCR; TCRdb lists only in-frame clones, some missing. The table lists some 76,000 clones, approximately 84% of them singletons, with 6.5% to 8.5% in the top ten. The sample consisted of CD4+ or CD8+ T cells sorted from blood, taken in a trial of the OX40 agonist ivuxolimab. These receptors were obtained from an adult with an advanced solid tumor such as melanoma, head and neck, liver or kidney cancer. Both conserved end residues are part of each CDR3. Fields, in order: V gene, CDR3 length, J gene, clone size, CDR3 protein. The size of a clone is reported for some rows only, either as once, few or many, or as a class for expanded clones.

>TRBV11-3|14|TRBJ2-3|NA
CASSLDPGSDTQYF
>TRBV5-4|15|TRBJ2-3|NA
CASRPSGKGTDTQYF
>TRBV7-9|14|TRBJ2-5|NA
CASSPGGNQETQYF
>TRBV2|15|TRBJ1-1|NA
CASSLTRPRGTEAFF
>TRBV6-5|12|TRBJ1-6|NA
CASSYGNSPLHF
>TRBV19|14|TRBJ2-5|once
CATGTSGYQETQYF
>TRBV4-1|13|TRBJ2-3|once
CASSQVGRDTQYF
>TRBV4-3|13|TRBJ2-1|NA
CASSDPGYNEQFF
>TRBV29-1|15|TRBJ2-1|few
CSVEGKGGSRNEQFF
>TRBV5-4|14|NA|NA
CASSHPDSTYEQYF
>TRBV5-1|14|TRBJ2-2|NA
CASSFTGETGELFF
>TRBV2|15|TRBJ2-2|NA
CASTSLAGAIGELFF
>TRBV19|16|TRBJ1-5|NA
CASSIGWGDRNQPQHF
>TRBV18|14|TRBJ1-3|NA
CASSNTGEGNTIYF
>TRBV19|14|TRBJ1-2|NA
CASSPGDRDYGYTF
>TRBV7-2|15|TRBJ1-2|NA
CASSLTITGAGGYTF
>TRBV19|17|TRBJ2-6|NA
CASSIKVGSSGANVLTF
>TRBV11-3|14|TRBJ2-5|NA
CASSLNSQQETQYF